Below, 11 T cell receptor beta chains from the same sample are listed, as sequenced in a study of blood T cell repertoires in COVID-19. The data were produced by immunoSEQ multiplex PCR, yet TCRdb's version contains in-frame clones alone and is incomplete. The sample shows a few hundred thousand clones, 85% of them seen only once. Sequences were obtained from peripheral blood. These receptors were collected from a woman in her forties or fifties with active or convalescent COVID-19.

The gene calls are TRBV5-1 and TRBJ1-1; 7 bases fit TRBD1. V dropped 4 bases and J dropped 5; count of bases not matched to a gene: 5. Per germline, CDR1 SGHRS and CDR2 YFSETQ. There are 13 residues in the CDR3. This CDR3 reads CASSLTGETEAFF. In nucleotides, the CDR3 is TGCGCCAGCAGCCTTACAGGGGAAACTGAAGCTTTCTTT.

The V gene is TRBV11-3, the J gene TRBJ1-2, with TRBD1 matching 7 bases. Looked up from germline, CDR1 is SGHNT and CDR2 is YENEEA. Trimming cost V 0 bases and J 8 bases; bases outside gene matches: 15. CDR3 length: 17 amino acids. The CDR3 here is CASSLESPLNRGEGYTF. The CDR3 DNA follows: TGTGCCAGCAGCTTAGAATCACCGTTAAACAGGGGCGAAGGCTACACCTTC.

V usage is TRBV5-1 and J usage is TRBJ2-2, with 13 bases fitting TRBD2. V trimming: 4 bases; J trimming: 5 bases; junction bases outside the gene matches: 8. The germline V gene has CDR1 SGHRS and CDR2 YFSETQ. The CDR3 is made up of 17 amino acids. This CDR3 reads CASSPGLAGAQTGELFF. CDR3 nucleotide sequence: TGCGCCAGCAGCCCTGGACTAGCGGGAGCTCAAACCGGGGAGCTGTTTTTT.

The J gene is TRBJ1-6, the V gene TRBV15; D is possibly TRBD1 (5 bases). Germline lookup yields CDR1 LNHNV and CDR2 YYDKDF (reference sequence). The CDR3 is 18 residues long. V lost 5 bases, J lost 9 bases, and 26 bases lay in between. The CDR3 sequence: CATSGSPGPFVDGSPLHF. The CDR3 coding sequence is TGTGCCACCAGCGGTTCTCCAGGGCCGTTCGTTGATGGTTCACCCCTCCACTTT. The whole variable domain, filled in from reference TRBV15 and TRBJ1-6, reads DAMVIQNPRYQVTQFGKPVTLSCSQTLNHNVMYWYQQKSSQAPKLLFHYYDKDFNNEADTPDNFQSRRPNTSFCFLDIRSPGLGDTAMYLCATSGSPGPFVDGSPLHFGNGTRLTVT.

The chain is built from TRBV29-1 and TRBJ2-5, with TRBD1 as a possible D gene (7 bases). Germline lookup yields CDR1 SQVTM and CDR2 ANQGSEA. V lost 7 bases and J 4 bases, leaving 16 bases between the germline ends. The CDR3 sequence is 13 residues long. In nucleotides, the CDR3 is TGCAGCGCCGGAGGGACAGACATAGAGACCCAGTACTTC. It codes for CSAGGTDIETQYF.

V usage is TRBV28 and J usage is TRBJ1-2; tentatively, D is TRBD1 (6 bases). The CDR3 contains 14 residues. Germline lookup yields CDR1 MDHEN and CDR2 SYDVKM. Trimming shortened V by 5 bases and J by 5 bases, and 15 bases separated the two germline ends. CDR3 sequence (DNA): TGTGCCAGCAGTCGACCAGGGGCGCTTTATGGCTACACCTTC. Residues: CASSRPGALYGYTF.

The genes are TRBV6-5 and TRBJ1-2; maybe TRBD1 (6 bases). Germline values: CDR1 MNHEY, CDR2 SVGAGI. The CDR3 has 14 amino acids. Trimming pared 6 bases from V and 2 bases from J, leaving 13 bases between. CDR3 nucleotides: TGTGCCAGCAGCGCCGACAGGCTGAACTATGGCTACACCTTC. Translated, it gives CASSADRLNYGYTF.

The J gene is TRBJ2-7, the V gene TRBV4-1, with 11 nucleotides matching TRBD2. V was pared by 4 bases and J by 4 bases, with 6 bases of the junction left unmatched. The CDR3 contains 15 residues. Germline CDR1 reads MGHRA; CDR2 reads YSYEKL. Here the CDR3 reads CASSRELAGVYEQYF. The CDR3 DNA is TGCGCCAGCAGCCGAGAACTAGCGGGAGTTTACGAGCAGTACTTC.

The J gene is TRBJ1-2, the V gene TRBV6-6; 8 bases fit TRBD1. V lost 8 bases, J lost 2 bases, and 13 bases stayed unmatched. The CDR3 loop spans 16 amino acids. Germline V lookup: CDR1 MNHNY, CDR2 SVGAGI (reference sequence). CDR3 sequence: CASRSAGGSINYGYTF. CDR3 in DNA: TGTGCCAGCCGGTCGGCAGGGGGCTCGATAAACTATGGCTACACCTTC.

The DNA of the CDR3 is TGTGCCAGCAACCGGGACAGCCTTAACTATGGCTACACCTTC. Protein: CASNRDSLNYGYTF. The rearrangement joins TRBV2 to TRBJ1-2; 7 bases map to TRBD1. The CDR3 length is 14 residues. Germline V CDR1 and CDR2: SNHLY, FYNNEI. Germline trimming cut 7 bases from V and 1 base from J; bases unmatched to any gene: 6. Full variable domain (rest looked up from reference TRBV2 and TRBJ1-2): EPEVTQTPSHQVTQMGQEVILRCVPISNHLYFYWYRQILGQKVEFLVSFYNNEISEKSEIFDDQFSVERPDGSNFTLKIRSTKLEDSAMYFCASNRDSLNYGYTFGSGTRLTVV.

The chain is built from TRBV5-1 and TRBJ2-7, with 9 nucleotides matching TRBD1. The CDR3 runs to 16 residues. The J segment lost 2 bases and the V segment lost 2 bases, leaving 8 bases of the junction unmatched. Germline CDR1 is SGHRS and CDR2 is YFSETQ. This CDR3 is CASSFMGQGLPYEQYF. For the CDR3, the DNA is TGCGCCAGCAGCTTTATGGGACAGGGCCTTCCCTACGAGCAGTACTTC.